These 25 T cell receptor beta chains came from one sample sequenced in a study of blood T cell repertoires in COVID-19. Here immunoSEQ multiplex PCR was the method, and the copy in TCRdb shows in-frame clones only, minus some. The sample lists about 280,000 clones; roughly 80% were seen once. Sequencing was carried out using PBMCs or T cells enriched from blood (not recorded which). The receptors here all came from a middle-aged man who had been exposed to COVID-19.

This chain connects TRBV5-8 to TRBJ2-1, with unresolved D. This CDR3 is 12 amino acids long. V lost 3 bases and J lost 6, with 7 bases in between. Germline V gene data show CDR1 as SGHTS and CDR2 as YDEGEE. CDR3 sequence: CASSSLVNEQFF. The CDR3 DNA reads TGTGCCAGCAGCTCCCTCGTCAATGAGCAGTTCTTC.

V and J are TRBV30 and TRBJ2-2, with 10 bases fitting TRBD2. Germline lookup yields CDR1 GTSNPN and CDR2 SVGIG (reference sequence). V gave up 3 bases and J gave up 4 bases; unmatched junction bases: 11. There are 17 residues in the CDR3. The CDR3 loop is CAWSQSSGRPGTGELFF. The CDR3 nucleotides are TGTGCCTGGAGCCAGAGTAGCGGGAGGCCGGGCACCGGGGAGCTGTTTTTT.

V and J are TRBV30 and TRBJ1-2, with TRBD1 identical over 7 bases. Per the germline V gene, CDR1 is GTSNPN and CDR2 is SVGIG (reference sequence). The CDR3 has 14 amino acids. Trimming removed 5 bases from V and 5 bases from J; junction bases left unmatched: 11. The CDR3 here is CAWGGPGQTYGYTF. DNA for the CDR3: TGTGCCTGGGGGGGGCCGGGACAGACTTATGGCTACACCTTC.

The count of this clone is one. CDR3 nucleotides: TGTGCCAGCAGCCGGGGGACCGGGAACGAGCAGTACTTC. Protein: CASSRGTGNEQYF. The chain employs TRBV7-9 and TRBJ2-7, with D possibly matching TRBD2 (6 bases). CDR1 is SEHNR, CDR2 FQNEAQ, per germline (reference sequence). The CDR3 contains 13 residues. The V and J ends lost 5 bases and 5 bases respectively, with 13 bases between them. Using reference TRBV7-9 and TRBJ2-7 for the parts outside the CDR3, the full variable domain is DTGVSQNPRHKITKRGQNVTFRCDPISEHNRLYWYRQTLGQGPEFLTYFQNEAQLEKSRLLSDRFSAERPKGSFSTLEIQRTEQGDSAMYLCASSRGTGNEQYFGPGTRLTVT.

V gene TRBV7-9 combines with J gene TRBJ1-1; D is ambiguous. With 8 bases removed from V and 1 base from J, the gap between germline ends came to 11 bases. The CDR3 runs to 13 residues. From germline, CDR1 is SEHNR and CDR2 FQNEAQ (reference sequence). CDR3 loop: CASARRGNTEAFF. In DNA form, the CDR3 reads TGTGCCAGCGCTCGTCGGGGGAACACTGAAGCTTTCTTT.

This rearrangement joins TRBV7-9 to TRBJ2-5; D is perhaps TRBD2 (6 bases). V lost 4 bases to trimming and J lost 1 base, with 22 bases between them. This CDR3 has 18 residues. CDR1 SEHNR and CDR2 FQNEAQ come from the germline V gene (reference sequence). CDR3 in amino acids: CASSSNRRLVRIQETQYF. CDR3 coding DNA: TGTGCCAGCAGCTCAAACCGACGACTAGTTAGAATCCAAGAGACCCAGTACTTC.

The DNA of the CDR3 is TGTGCCAGCAGTGGACAGGGAACAAAAGCTCTCCACTTT. Protein product: CASSGQGTKALHF. This sequence joins TRBV27 and TRBJ1-6, with 8 bases lining up with TRBD1. Per germline, CDR1 MNHEY and CDR2 SMNVEV (reference sequence). The CDR3 extends over 13 amino acids. V trimming: 5 bases; J trimming: 16 bases; junction bases outside the gene matches: 10.

V is TRBV5-1 and J is TRBJ1-3; weak D call: TRBD1 (5 bases). The ends were cut back, 2 bases at V and 0 bases at J, with 9 bases in the middle. The CDR3 extends over 15 amino acids. The germline CDR1 and CDR2 sequences are SGHRS and YFSETQ. Here the CDR3 reads CASSFSQGSGNTIYF. In DNA, the CDR3 is TGCGCCAGCAGCTTCTCGCAGGGCTCTGGAAACACCATATATTTT.

The chain recombines TRBV7-6 with TRBJ1-5, with D possibly matching TRBD1 (5 bases). The CDR3 extends over 13 amino acids. Trimming removed 5 bases from V and 10 bases from J, with 15 bases in between. CDR1 and CDR2 from the germline V gene are SGHVS and FNYEAQ. Here the CDR3 DNA reads TGTGCCAGCAGCGGGGGAGGCCAAGGACCCCAGCATTTT. This gives the protein CASSGGGQGPQHF.

This chain joins TRBV7-2 and TRBJ2-7; the match to TRBD2 covers 10 bases. Trimming took 1 base from V and 7 from J; bases not matched to a gene: 10. Germline loops: CDR1 SGHTA, CDR2 FQGNSA. The CDR3 runs 16 residues. The CDR3 DNA is TGTGCCAGCAGCTTAGATAGCGGGAGGTATTTTATTGAGCAGTACTTC. Residues: CASSLDSGRYFIEQYF. The complete variable domain, with remaining parts taken from reference TRBV7-2 and TRBJ2-7, reads GAGVSQSPSNKVTEKGKDVELRCDPISGHTALYWYRQSLGQGLEFLIYFQGNSAPDKSGLPSDRFSAERTGGSVSTLTIQRTQQEDSAVYLCASSLDSGRYFIEQYFGPGTRLTVT.

V gene TRBV19 combines with J gene TRBJ2-2; no clear D. V lost 8 bases and J 0 bases, leaving 13 bases between the germline ends. The CDR3 has 15 residues. CDR1 and CDR2 (germline): LNHDA, SQIVND (reference sequence). The CDR3: CASQEASSNTGELFF. CDR3 DNA sequence: TGTGCCAGTCAAGAGGCGTCTTCGAACACCGGGGAGCTGTTTTTT.

This clone is judged medium-sized. The chain links TRBV7-3 to TRBJ2-1; TRBD2 might be the D (5 bases). Trimming stripped 1 base from V and 4 bases from J, with 5 bases between. Per germline, CDR1 SGHTA and CDR2 FQGTGA. This CDR3 comprises 13 residues. CDR3 region: CASSLREYNEQFF. CDR3 nucleotides: TGTGCCAGCAGCTTAAGGGAGTACAATGAGCAGTTCTTC.

The chain uses TRBV19 and TRBJ2-4, with 9 bases matching TRBD2. This CDR3 has 16 amino acids. J was trimmed by 9 bases and V by 3 bases; bases with no gene match: 12. Germline V gene lookup returns CDR1 LNHDA and CDR2 SQIVND (reference sequence). The CDR3 DNA is TGTGCCAGTAGTATTGTAGCTAGCGGGATCGGGGTCATTCAGTACTTC. Encoded protein: CASSIVASGIGVIQYF. Complete variable domain (other parts from reference TRBV19 and TRBJ2-4): DGGITQSPKYLFRKEGQNVTLSCEQNLNHDAMYWYRQDPGQGLRLIYYSQIVNDFQKGDIAEGYSVSREKKESFPLTVTSAQKNPTAFYLCASSIVASGIGVIQYFGAGTRLSVL.

The V and J genes are TRBV19 and TRBJ1-5; D possibly corresponds to TRBD1 (6 bases). There are 13 residues in the CDR3. Germline V gives CDR1 LNHDA, CDR2 SQIVND (reference sequence). Trimming pared 5 bases from V and 3 bases from J, leaving 8 bases between. CDR3 in DNA: TGTGCCAGTAGTCAGGGGTACAATCAGCCCCAGCATTTT. It encodes CASSQGYNQPQHF.

This chain uses TRBV12-3 or TRBV12-4 with TRBJ1-6; TRBD1 agrees at 7 bases. The V segment lost 5 bases and the J segment 13 bases; nucleotides outside the gene matches: 8. This CDR3 has 13 residues. DNA of the CDR3: TGTGCCAGCAGTCTCATACAGGGGTGGCCCCTCCACTTT. It translates to CASSLIQGWPLHF.

In DNA, the CDR3 is TGTGCCAGCAGCCGCCGACAGGGACAACAGCCCCAGCATTTT. Its translation is CASSRRQGQQPQHF. V usage is TRBV28 and J usage is TRBJ1-5; 7 positions agree with TRBD1. The CDR3 has 14 amino acids. Germline-derived CDR1 and CDR2 are MDHEN and SYDVKM. V was clipped by 6 bases and J by 7 bases; unmatched bases: 9.

The V and J genes are TRBV19 and TRBJ2-3, with 8 positions matching TRBD1. The J segment lost 0 bases and the V segment lost 5 bases, leaving 4 bases of the junction unmatched. The CDR3 runs 15 residues. CDR1 LNHDA and CDR2 SQIVND come from the germline V gene (reference sequence). CDR3 sequence (DNA): TGTGCCAGTAGTCTGGACAGGGTGAGCACAGATACGCAGTATTTT. Translation gives CASSLDRVSTDTQYF.

This clone appeared a few times. J is TRBJ1-3 and V is TRBV6-9; D may be TRBD1 (5 bases). V was clipped by 1 base and J by 7 bases, with 14 bases between them. Germline assignment: CDR1 MNHGY and CDR2 SVAAGI. The length of the CDR3 is 15 residues. CDR3 in DNA: TGTGCCAGCAGTTATTGGAGCAGGGTGGGGAACACCATATATTTT. Translation gives CASSYWSRVGNTIYF.

This clone has a single count. V gene TRBV30 combines with J gene TRBJ1-5; D is perhaps TRBD1 (6 bases). V dropped 5 bases and J dropped 4 bases, with 18 bases sitting between them. The V gene's germline CDR1 is GTSNPN and CDR2 SVGIG (reference sequence). The CDR3 sequence is 15 residues long. This chain's CDR3 is CAWRTGTNTNQPQHF. The CDR3 coding sequence is TGTGCCTGGCGTACCGGGACAAATACGAATCAGCCCCAGCATTTT.

Concerning this clone itself: The junction and the germline gene differ at one end; a read error may be behind it. The chain carries TRBV15 and TRBJ1-2; 8 positions match TRBD1. The CDR3 totals 15 residues. Per the germline V gene, CDR1 is LNHNV and CDR2 is YYDKDF (reference sequence). CDR3 sequence reads: CATSRAGQGNFGYTF. In nucleotides, the CDR3 is TGTGCCACCAGCAGGGCCGGACAGGGAAACTTTGGCTACACCTTC.

CDR3 protein: CASSLGGRLGGELFF. The CDR3 bases are TGTGCCAGCAGCTTAGGAGGCAGACTTGGTGGGGAGCTGTTTTTT. V usage is TRBV7-9 and J usage is TRBJ2-2; D remains ambiguous. The V gene lost 1 base and the J gene lost 8 bases, with 14 bases spanning the gap. CDR1 is SEHNR and CDR2 is FQNEAQ in the germline V gene (reference sequence). The length of the CDR3 is 15 residues.

This clone showed up just once. This chain connects TRBV2 to TRBJ2-1; a weak D match, TRBD2 (6 bases). Trimming left V 3 bases short and J 13 bases short, with 10 bases between. CDR1 is SNHLY, CDR2 FYNNEI, per germline. CDR3 size: 11 residues. The CDR3 protein is CASSEGGEQFF. CDR3 DNA: TGTGCCAGCAGTGAGGGAGGCGAACAGTTCTTC. Full variable domain (rest looked up from reference TRBV2 and TRBJ2-1): EPEVTQTPSHQVTQMGQEVILRCVPISNHLYFYWYRQILGQKVEFLVSFYNNEISEKSEIFDDQFSVERPDGSNFTLKIRSTKLEDSAMYFCASSEGGEQFFGPGTRLTVL.

The chain carries TRBV19 and TRBJ1-5; 10 positions agree with TRBD1. This CDR3 is 14 amino acids long. V dropped 7 bases and J dropped 4; count of bases not matched to a gene: 4. Germline CDR1 and CDR2: LNHDA and SQIVND (reference sequence). The CDR3: CASIPGQGNQPQHF. The CDR3 DNA follows: TGTGCCAGTATCCCGGGACAGGGGAATCAGCCCCAGCATTTT.

This clone came up a few times. This CDR3 reads CAWSNAGHTEAFF. The CDR3 DNA sequence: TGTGCCTGGAGTAATGCGGGGCACACTGAAGCTTTCTTT. V is TRBV30 and J is TRBJ1-1, with a tentative D call TRBD1 (5 bases). The CDR3 consists of 13 residues. CDR1 and CDR2 from the germline V gene are GTSNPN and SVGIG (reference sequence). With 2 bases removed from V and 3 bases from J, the gap between germline ends came to 10 bases.

This clone has only one observation. This chain links TRBV1 with TRBJ2-7; whether TRBD2, the table's D call, matches the DNA was not checked. TRBV1 is shown as a pseudogene. This CDR3 is built from 15 residues. The CDR3 here is CTSRASAGVAYEQYF. The CDR3 DNA sequence: TGCACCAGCAGGGCCTCGGCGGGAGTTGCCTACGAGCAGTACTTC.